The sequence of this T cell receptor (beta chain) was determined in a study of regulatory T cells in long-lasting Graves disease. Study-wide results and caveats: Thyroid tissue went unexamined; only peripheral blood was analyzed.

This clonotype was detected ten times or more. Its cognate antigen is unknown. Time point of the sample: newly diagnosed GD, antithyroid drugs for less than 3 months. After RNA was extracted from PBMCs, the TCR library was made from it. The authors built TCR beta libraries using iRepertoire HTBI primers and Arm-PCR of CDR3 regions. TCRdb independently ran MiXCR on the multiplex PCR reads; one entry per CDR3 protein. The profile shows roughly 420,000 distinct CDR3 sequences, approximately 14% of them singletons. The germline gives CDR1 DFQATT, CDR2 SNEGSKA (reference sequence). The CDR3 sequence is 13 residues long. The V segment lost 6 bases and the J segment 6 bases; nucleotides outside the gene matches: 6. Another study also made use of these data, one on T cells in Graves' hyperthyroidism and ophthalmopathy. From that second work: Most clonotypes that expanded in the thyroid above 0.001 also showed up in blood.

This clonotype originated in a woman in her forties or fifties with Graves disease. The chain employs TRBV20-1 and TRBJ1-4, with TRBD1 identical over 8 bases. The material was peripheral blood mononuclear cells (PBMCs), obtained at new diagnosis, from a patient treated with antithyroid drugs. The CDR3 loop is CSALTGEDEKLFF. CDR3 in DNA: TGCAGTGCCCTGACAGGGGAGGATGAAAAACTGTTTTTT.